This T cell receptor (beta chain) came from a study of cytomegalovirus exposure and HLA in healthy donors. Findings of the study overall: There were several of the most significant clusters that appeared linked to common viral pathogens in a later analysis. In a later analysis, V- and J-gene trimming of beta chains associated with a DCLRE1C missense variant, replicated independently. Most CMV-associated TCR beta chains appeared HLA-restricted in a later analysis.

As for this clone: What it recognizes is unknown. One end of the junction does not line up with germline, which may come from a read error.

The V gene's germline CDR1 is SGHTA and CDR2 FQGTGA. This CDR3 contains 15 residues. With 60 Vbeta and 13 Jbeta primers, the PCR was carried out. Methods used by the authors: The count from a later analysis was 79 million or so unique TCR beta chains, some 11 million of them shared. The table came from immunoSEQ multiplex PCR; TCRdb's copy has only in-frame clones and leaves some out. V, J and clone size were drawn from that table, and D and trimming were deduced from the DNA. Of 150,000 to 200,000 clones listed, about 80% are singletons. The sequence was collected from a woman between 35 and 50 years old in good health and CMV-seronegative. This sequence joins TRBV7-3 and TRBJ2-1, with a possible D match to TRBD1 (6 bases). The sequenced material came from PBMCs. The CDR3 nucleotides read TGTGCCGGCAGCTTAGGACAGACTACCTACAATGAGCAGTTCTTC. Protein product: CAGSLGQTTYNEQFF.